These T cell receptor beta chains were read from a single sample in a study of response to subunit inactivated influenza vaccine. MiXCR, run by TCRdb on the RT-PCR reads, gives a single entry per CDR3 protein. The table shows more than 500,000 distinct CDR3 sequences, with 11% occurring only once. The data were also submitted as part of a second study, on T cells expressing NK-cell markers.

The material was PBMCs from blood, obtained on the day of vaccination. These receptors were collected from a man in his fifties who received an inactivated influenza vaccine. The CDR3 runs from the conserved cysteine through the conserved F or W. Each record gives: D gene, clone size, V gene, J gene, CDR3 DNA, CDR3 protein. A D gene is named only where the DNA matches it firmly. Some rows have no size entry. The others give once, few or many, or a class for an expanded clone.

d_gene: TRBD1; abundance: -; v_gene: TRBV27; j_gene: TRBJ2-2; CDR3nt: TGTGCCAGCAGTCTCCTCACAGGGGCGGGCACCGGGGAGCTGTTTTTT; CDR3aa: CASSLLTGAGTGELFF
d_gene: -; abundance: -; v_gene: TRBV28; j_gene: TRBJ2-7; CDR3nt: TGTGCCAGCAGTTTTCCGCCTAGGGGGAGGGCGGGGTACGAGCAGTACTTC; CDR3aa: CASSFPPRGRAGYEQYF
d_gene: TRBD1; abundance: few; v_gene: TRBV30; j_gene: TRBJ1-4; CDR3nt: TGTGCCTGGAGTTACAGGGGCCCGATGGTTGAAAAACTGTTTTTT; CDR3aa: CAWSYRGPMVEKLFF
d_gene: -; abundance: few; v_gene: TRBV7-6; j_gene: TRBJ1-5; CDR3nt: TGTGCCAGCAGCTTAGCTCCAGCCAGGGGCAATCAGCCCCAGCATTTT; CDR3aa: CASSLAPARGNQPQHF
d_gene: TRBD2; abundance: few; v_gene: TRBV11-3; j_gene: TRBJ2-1; CDR3nt: TGTGCCAGCAGCGATGGACTAGCGGGGAAGCAGTTCTTC; CDR3aa: CASSDGLAGKQFF
d_gene: TRBD1; abundance: -; v_gene: TRBV7-6; j_gene: TRBJ1-4; CDR3nt: TGTGCCAGCAGCTTGGACAGGGGGCCGGGTGAAAAACTGTTTTTT; CDR3aa: CASSLDRGPGEKLFF
d_gene: -; abundance: -; v_gene: TRBV4-2; j_gene: TRBJ2-3; CDR3nt: TGTGCCAGCAGCCAAGATCTGGCCATTACTACAGATACGCAGTATTTT; CDR3aa: CASSQDLAITTDTQYF
d_gene: -; abundance: few; v_gene: TRBV5-6; j_gene: TRBJ2-1; CDR3nt: TGTGCCAGCAGCTCGAGGGGACTCCACAATGAGCAGTTCTTC; CDR3aa: CASSSRGLHNEQFF
d_gene: TRBD2; abundance: few; v_gene: TRBV5-1; j_gene: TRBJ2-1; CDR3nt: TGCGCCAGCAGCTCTAGCGGGGGGGATTACAATGAGCAGTTCTTC; CDR3aa: CASSSSGGDYNEQFF
d_gene: TRBD1; abundance: few; v_gene: TRBV7-2; j_gene: TRBJ2-5; CDR3nt: TGTGCCAGCAGCTTACGATGGGACAGGGGAGAGACCCAGTACTTC; CDR3aa: CASSLRWDRGETQYF
d_gene: -; abundance: -; v_gene: TRBV29-1; j_gene: TRBJ2-5; CDR3nt: TGCAGCGTTGCTATATTGGAGACCCAGTACTTC; CDR3aa: CSVAILETQYF
d_gene: -; abundance: many; v_gene: TRBV20-1; j_gene: TRBJ1-2; CDR3nt: TGCAGTGCTAGACCGATTCGGCACTATGGCTACACCTTC; CDR3aa: CSARPIRHYGYTF
d_gene: TRBD2; abundance: many; v_gene: TRBV6-5; j_gene: TRBJ2-5; CDR3nt: TGTGCCAGCAGTTACGGCGGGGGGACTCAAGAGACCCAGTACTTC; CDR3aa: CASSYGGGTQETQYF
d_gene: -; abundance: -; v_gene: TRBV12-3/TRBV12-4; j_gene: TRBJ2-1; CDR3nt: TGTGCCAGCAGTGCTGACGGGGTGGTCGATGAGCAGTTCTTC; CDR3aa: CASSADGVVDEQFF
d_gene: TRBD2; abundance: many; v_gene: TRBV5-1; j_gene: TRBJ2-5; CDR3nt: TGCGCCAGCAGCTTAGGGAGCGGGGTCCAAGAGACCCAGTACTTC; CDR3aa: CASSLGSGVQETQYF
d_gene: TRBD1; abundance: -; v_gene: TRBV7-2; j_gene: TRBJ2-1; CDR3nt: TGTGCCAGCAGCTTTAGGGACAGGGAGCAGTTCTTC; CDR3aa: CASSFRDREQFF
d_gene: TRBD2; abundance: -; v_gene: TRBV20-1; j_gene: TRBJ2-5; CDR3nt: TGCAGTGCTAGAGAGGTTAGCGGGAGTGGAGAGACCCAGTACTTC; CDR3aa: CSAREVSGSGETQYF
d_gene: -; abundance: -; v_gene: TRBV6-5; j_gene: TRBJ2-5; CDR3nt: TGTGCCAGCAGTTACTCGGGGGTTCATTCCCCCGCCGCGACCCAGTACTTC; CDR3aa: CASSYSGVHSPAATQYF
d_gene: TRBD1; abundance: -; v_gene: TRBV9; j_gene: TRBJ2-1; CDR3nt: TGTGCCAGCAGCCTGGGACAGGTATGGGATGAGCAGTTCTTC; CDR3aa: CASSLGQVWDEQFF
d_gene: -; abundance: few; v_gene: TRBV30; j_gene: TRBJ2-1; CDR3nt: TGTGCCTGGAGTCCCGGGCTACCGGGGGAAAATGAGCAGTTCTTC; CDR3aa: CAWSPGLPGENEQFF
d_gene: -; abundance: -; v_gene: TRBV12-3/TRBV12-4; j_gene: TRBJ1-2; CDR3nt: TGTGCCAGCAGATCCGGGCTTGGGGGCTACACCTTC; CDR3aa: CASRSGLGGYTF
d_gene: -; abundance: -; v_gene: TRBV5-5; j_gene: TRBJ2-6; CDR3nt: TGTGCCAGCAGCCTCCAAACAGGCAACTCTGGGGCCAACGTCCTGACTTTC; CDR3aa: CASSLQTGNSGANVLTF
d_gene: -; abundance: many; v_gene: TRBV4-3; j_gene: TRBJ1-5; CDR3nt: TGCGCCAGCAGCCTCGGGACCAACAATCAGCCCCAGCATTTT; CDR3aa: CASSLGTNNQPQHF
d_gene: TRBD1; abundance: -; v_gene: TRBV12-3/TRBV12-4; j_gene: TRBJ1-2; CDR3nt: TGTGCCAGCAGCCCCGGGACAGGGGGCTGGTATGGCTACACCTTC; CDR3aa: CASSPGTGGWYGYTF
d_gene: -; abundance: -; v_gene: TRBV28; j_gene: TRBJ2-3; CDR3nt: TGTGCCAGCAGTTCCCAGGCGAACAGAAGTAGAGTCCAAGATACGCAGTATTTT; CDR3aa: CASSSQANRSRVQDTQYF
d_gene: -; abundance: few; v_gene: TRBV6-5; j_gene: TRBJ2-1; CDR3nt: TGTGCCAGCAGTTACTCGATTTTGGCGGCTTCCTACAATGAGCAGTTCTTC; CDR3aa: CASSYSILAASYNEQFF
d_gene: -; abundance: -; v_gene: TRBV6-6; j_gene: TRBJ1-1; CDR3nt: TGTGCCAGCACCCACGAGGGGCGGACTGAAGCTTTCTTT; CDR3aa: CASTHEGRTEAFF
d_gene: TRBD1; abundance: -; v_gene: TRBV20-1; j_gene: TRBJ2-7; CDR3nt: TGCAGTGCTAGAGATCTCCAAGGTCGGACAGGGAAAAACGAGCAGTACTTC; CDR3aa: CSARDLQGRTGKNEQYF
d_gene: TRBD2; abundance: -; v_gene: TRBV12-3/TRBV12-4; j_gene: TRBJ2-7; CDR3nt: TGTGCCAGCAGTTCTAGCGGATACTACGAGCAGTACTTC; CDR3aa: CASSSSGYYEQYF
d_gene: TRBD2; abundance: -; v_gene: TRBV13; j_gene: TRBJ2-1; CDR3nt: TGTGCCAGCAGCTTAGGGACTAGCGAGAGTTACAATGAGCAGTTCTTC; CDR3aa: CASSLGTSESYNEQFF
d_gene: TRBD1; abundance: few; v_gene: TRBV12-3/TRBV12-4; j_gene: TRBJ2-1; CDR3nt: TGTGCCAGCAGTCAAAACAGGGGGCTTGAGCAGTTCTTC; CDR3aa: CASSQNRGLEQFF
d_gene: -; abundance: many; v_gene: TRBV12-3/TRBV12-4; j_gene: TRBJ2-2; CDR3nt: TGTGCCAGCAGTTTGTTCGGTTTAGATGCCGGGGAGCTGTTTTTT; CDR3aa: CASSLFGLDAGELFF
d_gene: -; abundance: few; v_gene: TRBV11-2; j_gene: TRBJ2-1; CDR3nt: TGTGCCAGCAGCCCCCTTAGGTTCGGGACTGCCTCCTACAATGAGCAGTTCTTC; CDR3aa: CASSPLRFGTASYNEQFF
d_gene: -; abundance: -; v_gene: TRBV7-2; j_gene: TRBJ1-3; CDR3nt: TGTGCCAGCAGCTCCCACAGGGCTGGAAACACCATATATTTT; CDR3aa: CASSSHRAGNTIYF
d_gene: -; abundance: -; v_gene: TRBV7-6; j_gene: TRBJ2-1; CDR3nt: TGTGCTAGCAGCTTCCTCGGTGAAAGCTCCTACAATGAGCAGTTCTTC; CDR3aa: CASSFLGESSYNEQFF
d_gene: TRBD2; abundance: few; v_gene: TRBV3-1; j_gene: TRBJ2-7; CDR3nt: TGTGCCAGCAGCCAAGGTGGTAGCGGGGGCTACGAGCAGTACTTC; CDR3aa: CASSQGGSGGYEQYF
d_gene: TRBD1; abundance: -; v_gene: TRBV30; j_gene: TRBJ1-5; CDR3nt: TGTGCCTGGACGAGGGGGGACAGTCATAGCAATCAGCCCCAGCATTTT; CDR3aa: CAWTRGDSHSNQPQHF
d_gene: TRBD1; abundance: -; v_gene: TRBV6-1; j_gene: TRBJ1-6; CDR3nt: TGTGCCAGCAGGGGACAGGGCCTATTTTCACCCCTCCACTTT; CDR3aa: CASRGQGLFSPLHF
d_gene: -; abundance: many; v_gene: TRBV9; j_gene: TRBJ2-3; CDR3nt: TGTGCCAGCAGCGTAGCAGGGGTGGGCACAGATACGCAGTATTTT; CDR3aa: CASSVAGVGTDTQYF
d_gene: -; abundance: few; v_gene: TRBV27; j_gene: TRBJ2-1; CDR3nt: TGTGCCAGCAAACTGTGGCAAGACGATGAGCAGTTCTTC; CDR3aa: CASKLWQDDEQFF
d_gene: -; abundance: many; v_gene: TRBV7-2; j_gene: TRBJ2-1; CDR3nt: TGTGCCAGCAGCTATGGGTCGAACAATGAGCAGTTCTTC; CDR3aa: CASSYGSNNEQFF
d_gene: -; abundance: few; v_gene: TRBV6-2/TRBV6-3; j_gene: TRBJ1-2; CDR3nt: TGTGCCAGCAGTTACGATCCCTTGACTTCGGGCTACACCTTC; CDR3aa: CASSYDPLTSGYTF
d_gene: -; abundance: few; v_gene: TRBV4-1; j_gene: TRBJ2-2; CDR3nt: TGCGCCAGCAGCCAAAATATCTTAGGGCGAGCCGGGGAGCTGTTTTTT; CDR3aa: CASSQNILGRAGELFF
d_gene: -; abundance: few; v_gene: TRBV29-1; j_gene: TRBJ2-5; CDR3nt: TGCAGCGTTGAAGAGGGGACAAAGCGAGAGACCCAGTACTTC; CDR3aa: CSVEEGTKRETQYF
d_gene: -; abundance: few; v_gene: TRBV29-1; j_gene: TRBJ2-7; CDR3nt: TGCAGCGTTGGTAAGGGGTCCGTCTCCTACGAGCAGTACTTC; CDR3aa: CSVGKGSVSYEQYF
d_gene: TRBD1; abundance: few; v_gene: TRBV6-1; j_gene: TRBJ2-7; CDR3nt: TGTGCCAGCAGTCCTGGACAGGCCAGGGAGCAGTACTTC; CDR3aa: CASSPGQAREQYF